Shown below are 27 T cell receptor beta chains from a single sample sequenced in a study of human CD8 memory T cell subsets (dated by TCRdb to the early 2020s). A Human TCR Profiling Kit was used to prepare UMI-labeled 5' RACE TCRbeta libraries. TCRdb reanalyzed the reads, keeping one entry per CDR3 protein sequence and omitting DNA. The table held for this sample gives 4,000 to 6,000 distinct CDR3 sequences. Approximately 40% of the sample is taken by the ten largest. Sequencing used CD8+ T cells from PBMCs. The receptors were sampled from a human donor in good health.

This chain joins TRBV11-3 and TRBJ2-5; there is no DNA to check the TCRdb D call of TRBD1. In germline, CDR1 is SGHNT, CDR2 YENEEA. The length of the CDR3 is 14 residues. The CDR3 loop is CASRHVRGGKTQYF. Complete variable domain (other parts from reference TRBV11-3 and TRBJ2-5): EAGVVQSPRYKIIEKKQPVAFWCNPISGHNTLYWYLQNLGQGPELLIRYENEEAVDDSQLPKDRFSAERLKGVDSTLKIQPAELGDSAVYLCASRHVRGGKTQYFGPGTRLLVL.

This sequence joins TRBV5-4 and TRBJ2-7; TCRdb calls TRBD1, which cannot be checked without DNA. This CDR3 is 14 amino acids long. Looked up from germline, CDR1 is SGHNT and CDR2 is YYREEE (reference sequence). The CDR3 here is CASSGTGHDYEQYF.

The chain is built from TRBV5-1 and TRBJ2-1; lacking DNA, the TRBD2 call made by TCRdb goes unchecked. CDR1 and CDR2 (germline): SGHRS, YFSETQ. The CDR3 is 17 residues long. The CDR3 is CASSLDQTSGYYNEQFF.

CDR3 protein: CSAEGQGIYGYTF. The chain has TRBV20-1 and TRBJ1-2; the D call of TRBD1 rests on TCRdb alone, since no DNA is present to check it. CDR1 is DFQATT, CDR2 SNEGSKA, per germline (reference sequence). The CDR3 spans 13 residues.

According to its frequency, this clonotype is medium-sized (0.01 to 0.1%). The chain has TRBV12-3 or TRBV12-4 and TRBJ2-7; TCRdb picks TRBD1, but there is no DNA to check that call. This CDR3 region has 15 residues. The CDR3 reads CASSRAGQGAYEQYF.

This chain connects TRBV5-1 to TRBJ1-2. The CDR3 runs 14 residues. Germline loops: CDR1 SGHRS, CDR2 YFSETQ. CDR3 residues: CASSFIGDNYGYTF.

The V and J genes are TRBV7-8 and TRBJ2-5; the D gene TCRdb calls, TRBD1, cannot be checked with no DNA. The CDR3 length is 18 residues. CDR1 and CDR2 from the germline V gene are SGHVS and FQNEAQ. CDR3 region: CASSRIPETGYVMETQYF.

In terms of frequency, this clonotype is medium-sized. CDR3: CASSSEGLAGGGETQYF. V and J are TRBV5-1 and TRBJ2-5; the TRBD2 assignment by TCRdb is unverifiable without DNA. The CDR3 loop spans 17 amino acids. Germline V gene data show CDR1 as SGHRS and CDR2 as YFSETQ.

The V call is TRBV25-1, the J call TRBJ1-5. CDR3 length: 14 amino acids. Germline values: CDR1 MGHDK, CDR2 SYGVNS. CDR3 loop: CASSRMGLGQPQHF.

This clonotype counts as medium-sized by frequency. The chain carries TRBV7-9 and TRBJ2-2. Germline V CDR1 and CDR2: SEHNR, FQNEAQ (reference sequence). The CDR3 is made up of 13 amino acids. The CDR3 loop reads CASSLAPSGELFF.

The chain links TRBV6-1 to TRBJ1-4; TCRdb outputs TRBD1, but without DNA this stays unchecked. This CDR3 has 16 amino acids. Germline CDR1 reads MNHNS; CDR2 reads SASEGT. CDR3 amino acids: CASSGLGRQEGEKLFF.

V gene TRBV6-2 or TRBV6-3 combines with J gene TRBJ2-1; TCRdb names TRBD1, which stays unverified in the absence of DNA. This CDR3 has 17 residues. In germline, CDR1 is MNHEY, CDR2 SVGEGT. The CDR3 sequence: CASSFPGGQGTYNEQFF.

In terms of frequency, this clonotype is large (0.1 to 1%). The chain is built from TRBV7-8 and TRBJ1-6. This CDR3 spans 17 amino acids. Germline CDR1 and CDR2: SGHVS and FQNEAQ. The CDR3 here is CASSLELRPTDNSPLHF.

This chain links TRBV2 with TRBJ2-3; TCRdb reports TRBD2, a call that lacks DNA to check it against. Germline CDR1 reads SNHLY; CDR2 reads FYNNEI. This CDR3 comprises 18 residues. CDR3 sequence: CASSESTRASGHTDTQYF.

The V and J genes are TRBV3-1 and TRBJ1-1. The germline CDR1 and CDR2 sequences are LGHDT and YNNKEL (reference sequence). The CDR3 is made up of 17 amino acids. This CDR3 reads CASSQDGAGLLTTEAFF.

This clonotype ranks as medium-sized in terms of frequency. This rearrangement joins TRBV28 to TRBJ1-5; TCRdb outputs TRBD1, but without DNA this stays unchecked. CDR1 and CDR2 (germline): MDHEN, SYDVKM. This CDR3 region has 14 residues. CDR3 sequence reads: CASSPIAGAQPQHF. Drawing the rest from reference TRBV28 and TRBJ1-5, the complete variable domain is DVKVTQSSRYLVKRTGEKVFLECVQDMDHENMFWYRQDPGLGLRLIYFSYDVKMKEKGDIPEGYSVSREKKERFSLILESASTNQTSMYLCASSPIAGAQPQHFGDGTRLSIL.

The chain's CDR3 is CASSLLGGADTQYF. This sequence joins TRBV7-3 and TRBJ2-3; TCRdb picks TRBD1, but there is no DNA to check that call. CDR3 length: 14 amino acids. Per the germline V gene, CDR1 is SGHTA and CDR2 is FQGTGA.

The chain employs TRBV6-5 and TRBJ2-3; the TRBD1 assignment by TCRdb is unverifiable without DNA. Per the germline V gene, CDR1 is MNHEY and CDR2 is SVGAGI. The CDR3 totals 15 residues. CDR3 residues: CASRRRQGLFDTQYF.

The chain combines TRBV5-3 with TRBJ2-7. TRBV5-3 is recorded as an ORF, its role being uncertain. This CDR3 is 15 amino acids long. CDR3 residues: CARSSITESAYEQYF.

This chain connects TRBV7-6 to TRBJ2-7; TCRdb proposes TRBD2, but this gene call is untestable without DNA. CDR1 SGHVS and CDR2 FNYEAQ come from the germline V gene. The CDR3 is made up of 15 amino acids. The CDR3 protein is CASSPGWASVYEQYF.

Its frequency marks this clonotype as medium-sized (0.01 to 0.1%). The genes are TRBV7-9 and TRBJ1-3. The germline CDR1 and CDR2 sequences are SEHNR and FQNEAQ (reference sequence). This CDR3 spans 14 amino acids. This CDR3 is CASSPPTAGNTIYF.

CDR3 loop: CASKDVGMDTGELFF. This rearrangement joins TRBV2 to TRBJ2-2. Germline lookup yields CDR1 SNHLY and CDR2 FYNNEI. This CDR3 has 15 residues.

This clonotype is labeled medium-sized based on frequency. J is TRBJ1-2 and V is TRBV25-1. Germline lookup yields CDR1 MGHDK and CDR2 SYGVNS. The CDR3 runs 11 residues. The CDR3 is CASSEGFGYTF.

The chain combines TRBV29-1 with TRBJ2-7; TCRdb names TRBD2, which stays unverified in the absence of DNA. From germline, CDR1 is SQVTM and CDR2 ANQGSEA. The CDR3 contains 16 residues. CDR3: CSVHLGLAGGPREQYF.

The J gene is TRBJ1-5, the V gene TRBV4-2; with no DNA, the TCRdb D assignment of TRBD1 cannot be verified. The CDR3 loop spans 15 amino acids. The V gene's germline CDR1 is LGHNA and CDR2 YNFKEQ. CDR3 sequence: CASSPSPVSNQPQHF.

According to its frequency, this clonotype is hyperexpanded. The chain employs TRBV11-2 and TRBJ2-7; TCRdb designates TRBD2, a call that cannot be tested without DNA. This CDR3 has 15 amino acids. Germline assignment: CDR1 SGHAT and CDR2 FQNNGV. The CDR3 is CASSPMGGNSYEQYF. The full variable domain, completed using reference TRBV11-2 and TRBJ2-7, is EAGVAQSPRYKIIEKRQSVAFWCNPISGHATLYWYQQILGQGPKLLIQFQNNGVVDDSQLPKDRFSAERLKGVDSTLKIQPAKLEDSAVYLCASSPMGGNSYEQYFGPGTRLTVT.

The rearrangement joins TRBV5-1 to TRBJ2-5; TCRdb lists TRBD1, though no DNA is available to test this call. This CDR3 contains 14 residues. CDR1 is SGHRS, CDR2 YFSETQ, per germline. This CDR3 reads CASRGSGVLETQYF. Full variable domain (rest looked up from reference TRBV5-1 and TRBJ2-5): KAGVTQTPRYLIKTRGQQVTLSCSPISGHRSVSWYQQTPGQGLQFLFEYFSETQRNKGNFPGRFSGRQFSNSRSEMNVSTLELGDSALYLCASRGSGVLETQYFGPGTRLLVL.